This TCR beta chain is drawn from a study of T-cell reconstitution after alpha-beta-depleted transplantation in children. Study-level results: There were some patients whose high TCRbeta diversity at day 60 came from surviving recipient T cells and thymic progenitors. Expanded graft clones numbering several hundred reportedly gave rise to alpha-beta T cells about two months after transplant. After one year, T-cell counts and TCRbeta diversity mostly came from new T cells.

CDR3 size: 15 residues. Germline CDR1 reads SGHTA; CDR2 reads FQGNSA. Trimming left V 7 bases short and J 5 bases short, with 18 bases between. This clonotype was picked up many times. What it recognizes is unknown. The TCRbeta library incorporated unique molecular identifiers. TCRdb itself ran the PCR reads through MiXCR, one entry per CDR3 protein. The sample includes 250,000 to 300,000 distinct CDR3 sequences, 6.5% to 9% of them seen just once. The chain joins TRBV7-2 to TRBJ2-1; D possibly corresponds to TRBD2 (7 bases). This specimen was peripheral blood, taken 360 days after TCRalphabeta/CD19-depleted stem cell transplant. The TCR sequence derives from a female patient aged 2-9 years who had a stem cell transplant for Fanconi anemia, so the T cells may come from the graft donor. The CDR3 region has the DNA TGTGCCAGCAACACACCGGGGCGGGGGCACAATGAGCAGTTCTTC. Translated: CASNTPGRGHNEQFF.